Listed here is a single T cell receptor beta chain. This specimen comes from a study of blood T cell repertoires in COVID-19. In the study overall: Material from acute and convalescent COVID-19 was sourced from the United States, Italy and Spain.

This CDR3 contains 13 residues. Trimming pared 4 bases from V and 6 bases from J, leaving 13 bases between. Germline assignment: CDR1 LGHNA and CDR2 YSLEER. The assay was immunoSEQ multiplex PCR, and TCRdb's table has in-frame clones only and misses some. The sample includes some 200,000 clones, about 80% seen only once; the top ten take approximately 1.3%. The TCR originated in a woman in her thirties or forties with acute COVID-19. Material: PBMCs or T cells enriched from blood (not recorded which). The chain employs TRBV4-3 and TRBJ2-7; perhaps TRBD1 as D (5 bases). The CDR3, as DNA: TGCGCCAGCAGCCGTCAGTCAGACAGCGAGCAGTACTTC. Its protein is CASSRQSDSEQYF.